A selection of T cell receptor beta chains follows, all from one sample in a study of cytomegalovirus exposure and HLA in healthy donors. Data came from immunoSEQ multiplex PCR; TCRdb stores just in-frame clones and leaves some out. The sample yields about 89,000 clones, roughly 66% seen once. Sequences were obtained from PBMCs. The origin of the receptors is a man aged 30-40 years in good health and CMV-seronegative. Each CDR3 is given with its conserved first and last residue.

15,TRBJ2-1,TRBV25-1,CASSEIRAAYNEQFF
16,TRBJ2-1,TRBV30,CAWSYSGLSSYNEQFF
15,TRBJ2-3,TRBV19,CASSASGSSTDTQYF
15,TRBJ2-1,TRBV7-2,CASSETGTPILGQFF
16,TRBJ2-2,TRBV4-1,CASSLQLSGGSGELFF
14,TRBJ1-1,TRBV14,CASSQARGRDEAFF
17,TRBJ2-7,TRBV30,CAWSVLGQGFRLYEQYF
14,TRBJ1-1,TRBV4-1,CASSLGQGNTEAFF
14,TRBJ1-4,TRBV6-5,CASKSGTAREKLFF
16,TRBJ2-7,TRBV28,CASSLDNRGLFPEQYF
15,TRBJ2-3,TRBV11-2,CASSQHTTSTDTQYF
13,TRBJ1-3,TRBV5-1,CASSLLQGNTIYF
13,TRBJ2-2,TRBV28,CASEYSNTGELFF
15,TRBJ2-7,TRBV25-1,CASTGGAGYIYEQYF
15,TRBJ1-2,TRBV6-1,CASSEFLNSHYGYTF
17,TRBJ2-2,TRBV9,CASSPLTSGREDGELFF
13,TRBJ2-1,TRBV5-1,CASSLVLGDEQFF
13,TRBJ1-1,TRBV19,CASSYRGNTEAFF
14,TRBJ1-2,TRBV4-2,CASSRDSENYGYTF
11,NA,TRBV30,CAWSTDYEQYF
13,TRBJ1-1,TRBV29-1,CSATGQGLTEAFF
15,TRBJ1-4,TRBV6-4,CASSDSAGSNEKLFF
12,TRBJ2-7,TRBV29-1,CSAEGESYEQYF
13,TRBJ2-1,TRBV6-4,CASSENRQGSQFF
14,TRBJ1-1,TRBV6-4,CASSLTGGVTEAFF
13,TRBJ2-1,TRBV18,CASSPDSEYEQFF
15,TRBJ1-1,TRBV19,CASTYVGRSATEAFF
14,TRBJ2-5,TRBV5-1,CASSLVGQKETQYF
15,TRBJ1-1,TRBV2,CASTRGQRMNTEAFF
13,TRBJ2-7,TRBV7-6,CASSLDQTYEQYF
15,TRBJ2-2,TRBV5-4,CASSLTPINTGELFF
15,TRBJ2-1,TRBV7-8,CASSLGAGVVNEQFF
16,TRBJ2-3,TRBV5-6,CASSLYRVRGTDTQYF
14,TRBJ2-5,TRBV2,CASKRGSGQETQYF
17,TRBJ2-2,TRBV15,CATSRALYRGVVGELFF
14,TRBJ1-2,TRBV29-1,CSVEVTGGNYGYTF
15,TRBJ2-3,TRBV5-4,CASSLKQVSTDTQYF
14,TRBJ1-1,TRBV4-1,CASSQEPGQDEAFF
14,TRBJ1-2,TRBV4-1,CASSQATGNYGYTF
14,TRBJ1-2,TRBV9,CASSVGTGDYGYTF
11,TRBJ2-5,TRBV5-1,CASSPDSTQYF
14,TRBJ2-1,TRBV27,CASMTASSYNEQFF
14,TRBJ1-1,TRBV6-6,CASSYSSKEGSAFF
15,TRBJ2-1,TRBV6-5,CASSYGRGPGNEQFF
13,TRBJ1-2,TRBV7-3,CASSLDRVLGYTF
15,TRBJ1-1,TRBV4-1,CASSWGQGTNTEAFF
12,TRBJ1-2,TRBV10-2,CATLVSGVGYTF